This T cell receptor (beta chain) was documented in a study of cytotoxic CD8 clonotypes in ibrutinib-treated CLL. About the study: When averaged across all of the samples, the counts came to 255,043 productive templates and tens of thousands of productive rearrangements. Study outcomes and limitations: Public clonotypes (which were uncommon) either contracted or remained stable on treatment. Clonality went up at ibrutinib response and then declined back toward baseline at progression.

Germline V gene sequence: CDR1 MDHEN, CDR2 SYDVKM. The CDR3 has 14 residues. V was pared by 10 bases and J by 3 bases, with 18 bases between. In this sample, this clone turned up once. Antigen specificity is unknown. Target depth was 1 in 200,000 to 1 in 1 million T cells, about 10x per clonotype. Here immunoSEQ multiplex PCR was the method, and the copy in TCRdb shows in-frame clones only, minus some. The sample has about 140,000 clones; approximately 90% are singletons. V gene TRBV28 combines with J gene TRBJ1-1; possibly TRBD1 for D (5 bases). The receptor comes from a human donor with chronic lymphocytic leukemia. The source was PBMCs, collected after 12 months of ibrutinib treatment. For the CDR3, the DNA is TGTGCCACGGCAGGGAACCTACGGGACACTGAAGCTTTCTTT. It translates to CATAGNLRDTEAFF.